This TCR beta chain was identified during a study of neoadjuvant nivolumab and ipilimumab in lung cancer (dated by TCRdb to the early 2020s). About the full investigation: Nivolumab was given at 3 mg/kg intravenously on days 1, 15 and 29, and the combination arm added ipilimumab 1 mg/kg on day 1 only. A total of roughly 42 patients with operable NSCLC were treated in the trial, with approximately 23 randomized to nivolumab monotherapy and about 20 randomized to nivolumab plus ipilimumab. The primary trial endpoint was the major pathologic response (MPR) rate in the intention-to-treat population in each study arm. The study compared TCR repertoires in pretherapy (baseline) peripheral blood with TCR repertoires in tumors resected at surgery following neoadjuvant immune checkpoint blockade. Seven patients had matched pretherapy and resected tumor pairs analyzed, with four treated with nivolumab and three with nivolumab plus ipilimumab.

The library was made by the immunoSEQ multiplex PCR assay. The paper's processing steps were these. Repertoires were summarized by richness and clonality, and significantly expanded and contracted clones were identified between pre- and post-therapy samples. TCRdb re-hosts the immuneACCESS table, in-frame sequences only. Its copies lack some clones; in the studies checked, an unresolved V gene accounts for under half of them, and the cause for the rest is not known. D and trimming come from the DNA, and the V and J calls and clone size come from that table. This sample has thousands of clones in its table, and 75% to 90% of those were observed once. 8% of the sample rests with the top ten. Broad study findings and their caveats: From pretherapy to surgery, tumor T-cell richness and clonality went up in three of three dual-therapy tumors, versus only two of four nivolumab-treated tumors. No significant correlation was found between TCR clonality and pathologic tumor regression, and only one major-pathologic-response sample was available for the clonality analysis. TCR richness in pretherapy blood showed a positive correlation with richness in tumors resected after neoadjuvant therapy (Spearman R ≈ 0.81). A small number of samples was subjected to TCR sequencing. Resected tumors had greater TCR richness and clonality than tumor-adjacent uninvolved lung, and increases were observed in more dual-therapy-treated tumors.

The sample holds a few counts of this clone. Its target antigen remains unknown. No base-level quality is on record; no much larger clone is a single base apart. Trimming takes 6 bases from V and 5 bases from J, and the germline ends sit 7 bases apart. From the cysteine up to the phenylalanine, the CDR3 has a length of 11 residues. This entry keeps only the CDR3 DNA: 33 bases, framed from base 1. CDR1 is given as MNHNS and CDR2 as SASEGT, both from the germline V gene. The sample's time point label, decoded: at surgical resection after neoadjuvant nivolumab +/- ipilimumab. Samples were obtained from the phase 2 randomized NEOSTAR trial, in which neoadjuvant nivolumab or nivolumab plus ipilimumab followed by surgery was tested in operable NSCLC.

This chain joins TRBV6-1 to TRBJ1-2, with the D gene too uncertain to name. This sequence originates from an adult with non-small cell lung cancer. This specimen was tumor tissue, taken after neoadjuvant nivolumab, alone or with ipilimumab, at or shortly before surgery. The CDR3 protein sequence reads: CASSAPYGYTF. The nucleotide sequence is TGTGCCAGCAGCGCACCATATGGCTACACCTTC.